The clone carrying this T cell receptor beta chain was found many times. The data are from a study of blood T cell repertoires in COVID-19. About the study: From the United States, Italy and Spain came samples of acute and convalescent COVID-19. PBMCs, B-cell-depleted T cells, or T cells provided the cDNA or gDNA that made up the material.

Germline lookup yields CDR1 SGHVS and CDR2 FQNEAQ. The J segment lost 1 base and the V segment lost 1 base, leaving 4 bases of the junction unmatched. This CDR3 is 16 amino acids long. Generated by immunoSEQ multiplex PCR, the TCRdb table keeps only in-frame clones and is missing some. The repertoire has 90,000 to 120,000 clones, roughly four fifths of them found once; the top ten carry around 4.8%. This sequence joins TRBV7-8 and TRBJ2-1, with TRBD1 matching 7 bases. The sequencing input was peripheral blood. This receptor was taken from a man aged 55 to 70 with acute or convalescent COVID-19. The CDR3 nucleotides read TGTGCCAGCAGCTTAGTAGGGGGCGCGTCCTACAATGAGCAGTTCTTC. This sequence encodes CASSLVGGASYNEQFF. Combining the CDR3 with reference TRBV7-8 and TRBJ2-1 gives the whole variable domain GAGVSQSPRYKVAKRGQDVALRCDPISGHVSLFWYQQALGQGPEFLTYFQNEAQLDKSGLPSDRFFAERPEGSVSTLKIQRTQQEDSAVYLCASSLVGGASYNEQFFGPGTRLTVL.